A single T cell receptor beta chain is shown here with its context. The antigen it recognizes is unknown. Per-base quality was not reported, and no clone a single base away is much larger than it. This sample was taken from a study of cytomegalovirus exposure and HLA in healthy donors (TCRdb year 2017). About the full investigation: An earlier analysis of several hundred of the donors reported 250 to 300 Gb of sequence data and 100 million to 140 million unique TCR beta sequences from around 200 million T cells. High-throughput TCR immunosequencing, statistical association of individual TCRs with disease status, and machine learning were combined to predict cytomegalovirus infection status. HLA typing covered class I and class II loci at four-digit resolution. In a later genetic analysis, genome-wide SNP genotypes for about three fifths of the 666 donors were used, and that subset was treated as a discovery cohort. The later analysis used no new phenotypic data to find candidate immune exposures, relying instead on TCR beta sequences and their occurrence across donors. Every discovery cohort repertoire had been produced on one sequencing platform. Alongside the repertoire data, information on donor age, sex, ethnicity and CMV serostatus was compiled. An earlier analysis of several hundred of the donors applied high-throughput TCR beta sequencing to assess whether each TCR beta V gene segment acted as functional or pseudogenic. Roughly 5 DR-DQ haplotypes were handled as single units for association and clustering, since linkage in the cohort was strong. Along with the approximately 650-subject first cohort, a separate validation cohort of roughly 110 different subjects was used. The genetic ancestry cluster associated with self-reported Caucasian donors included approximately 85% of the approximately 410 genotyped donors. The T cell repertoires of several hundred subjects were profiled by immunosequencing and related to cytomegalovirus serostatus. The study was designed to test whether signatures of past pathogen exposure could be identified by cataloging public T cell receptors. Typing coverage differed by locus: A, B, C, DRB1 and DQB1 were typed in roughly 620-630 donors, DQA1 in 500 to 550, DPA1 in approximately 600, and DPB1 in 400 to 490. To study patterns of TCR occurrence, a later analysis re-analyzed previously published TCR beta repertoires from 666 donors and added high-resolution HLA genotyping. An early release covering roughly 640 HLA-typed donors comprised approximately 290 gigabases of sequencing data and 85 million to 100 million unique TCR sequences. On average, 235,054 unique TCR beta nucleotide sequences were sequenced per donor among roughly 430 genotyped donors of the cohort, with roughly 18% of those sequences being non-productive.

General conclusions and limits of the study: The classifier was reported to diagnose cytomegalovirus status with high specificity and sensitivity in both the original cohort and the validation cohort. CMV serostatus was the only immune exposure information available for the cohort. Only TCR beta chains were sequenced in this cohort, and the absence of alpha or paired-chain data limited detectable features. In a later analysis, most CMV-associated TCR beta chains were found to appear HLA-restricted, with HLA associations seemingly driven largely by CMV exposure. A later genetic analysis reported fewer N-insertions in productive TCRs among donors in an Asian-associated ancestry cluster than the roughly 700-donor mean. Some IMGT-functional V segments, including TRBV6-2 and TRBV6-3, could not be told apart with the 87-base-pair reads, so those segments were excluded. HLA typing was unavailable for some donors at each locus, so association tests used only the typed subset. According to a later analysis, TCR association rates differed among HLA loci, with DRB1 alleles showing the most associated TCRs and HLA-C alleles showing the fewest. A total of 150 to 200 TCR beta chains were listed by the study as associated with cytomegalovirus. In vitro tests confirmed that three of the cytomegalovirus-associated TCR beta chains recognize cytomegalovirus antigens. A further reported finding was that TCR beta sequences accurately predicted the HLA-A and HLA-B alleles for most subjects in the first cohort. A group of highly shared sequence variants was considered likely to be a technical artifact of the sequencing pipeline. Presence/absence analyses assumed roughly uniform sequencing depth across donors, an assumption that may not hold. In a later analysis, several top co-occurrence clusters were reported to appear linked to parvovirus B19, influenza, CMV and Epstein-Barr virus. An earlier analysis of approximately 570 of the donors showed that most TCR beta V segments appeared in productive rearrangements either about 90% or about 30% of the time, which broadly matched IMGT annotations. A later genetic analysis associated a missense DCLRE1C variant with V-gene and J-gene trimming of TCR beta chains, and an independent cohort replicated the association. Most TCR sequences were observed very rarely across donors, whereas some public TCRs were present in many individuals. According to the authors, the approach could potentially be generalized to other disease states and immunological phenotypes. The earlier analysis of 587 of the donors excluded over 15 rarely observed V segments, including chromosome 9 orphons, because counts were too low. When HLA alleles, especially DR and DQ, strongly co-occurred, attributing TCR associations to individual alleles was difficult. Linkage disequilibrium might explain the correlated functional status among segregating V segments, but an unknown experimental factor could not be excluded. Specific HLA alleles were associated with 16,951 TCR beta sequences at a false discovery rate of 0.05 in a later analysis. In a later analysis, HLA-associated TCR beta chains were found to be more clonally expanded and to have lower generation probabilities than equally common non-associated chains.

The library was generated by the immunoSEQ multiplex PCR assay. A mixture of 60 forward primers for TCR Vbeta segments and 13 reverse primers for TCR Jbeta segments was used in the multiplex PCR. A multiplex PCR assay on genomic DNA amplified the CDR3 region of rearranged TCR beta genes. The Illumina HiSeq System was used to sequence the amplified TCR beta libraries as 87-base-pair reads. The original methods were these. Across the 666 repertoires, a later analysis counted approximately 83 million unique TCR beta chains, roughly 11 million of which were shared by at least two donors. Raw reads were error-corrected and collapsed into unique sequences with a nearest-neighbor algorithm that merged closely related sequences to remove PCR and sequencing errors. Alignment of CDR3 sequences to IMGT reference sequences was used to assign V, D and J gene segments. For a sequence to be retained, a match of at least six nucleotides to both a V gene segment and a J gene segment was required. A rearrangement was called productive if the CDR3 had no stop codons and remained in frame with V and J, and every other rearrangement was called non-productive. Following IMGT convention, CDR3 was defined as the stretch from the second conserved V-encoded cysteine up to the conserved J-encoded phenylalanine. The earlier analysis of 550 to 650 of the donors excluded any sequence lacking an unambiguous match to a single V gene segment. An earlier analysis of under 750 of the donors called V segments functional above 56.7% productive rearrangements and segregating when the between-donor standard deviation exceeded 5%. A statistical classification framework was built to diagnose cytomegalovirus status from the catalog of TCR beta chain sequences. A later analysis assigned V and J genes by comparing TCR nucleotide sequences with IMGT/GENE-DB human TR gene sequences. The TCRdist pipeline was used in a later analysis to assign CDR3 sequences and most-parsimonious VDJ recombination scenarios. In a later analysis, every TCR beta chain was defined by the combination of its CDR3 amino acid sequence and its V-gene family, and reads without a unique V-gene family were dropped. As a way to deal with suspected cross-contamination and a sequencing artifact, a later analysis dropped roughly 620 nucleotide sequences that were highly shared and had low generation probability. In a later analysis, a clonal expansion index was calculated for each public chain from normalized within-repertoire ranks of inferred template counts. In a later analysis, generation probabilities were computed using a VDJ recombination model fitted to out-of-frame rearrangements, and the results were checked against IGoR. A later analysis scored TCR-TCR, TCR-HLA and TCR-CMV co-occurrence with hypergeometric tests, applying a repertoire-size bias correction to TCR pairs. In a later analysis, false discovery rates were estimated by permuting HLA or CMV assignments 20 times. In a later analysis, co-occurring TCRs were grouped using DBSCAN, with TCRdist sequence similarity added in when clustering inside HLA-allele-positive subsets. Co-occurrence clustering excluded repertoires with fewer than 30,000 or more than 120,000 public chains, plus five with anomalous nucleotide sharing. The table comes from immuneACCESS by way of TCRdb, which keeps in-frame sequences with V and J called. Part of the clones is missing from these tables; in studies checked, under half for an unresolved V gene and the rest for unknown reasons. V, J and clone size are those of that table, while D and trimming were read from the DNA. The sample profile shows approximately 200,000 clones; 75% to 90% of them were found once. Together, the top ten hold 6.5% of the sample.

V loses 6 bases, J loses 4 bases, and the germline ends lie 24 bases apart. Looking up the germline V gene yields CDR1 MDHEN and CDR2 SYDVKM. Spanning cysteine to phenylalanine, the CDR3 consists of 17 amino acids. Here the CDR3 DNA is all that survives: 51 bases in frame from base 1. The cohort comprised approximately 700 healthy bone marrow donors. Cohort members were all nominally healthy when sampled, although unrecorded immune exposures were likely present. The donor was CMV seropositive and belonged to the group of more than 250 seropositive cohort members. A peripheral blood sample was collected from each donor, and TCR beta sequencing was performed on peripheral blood mononuclear cells. Genomic DNA extraction from the blood cell samples was performed with the Qiagen DNeasy Blood Extraction Kit.

The receptor was derived from a woman in her forties or fifties in good health and CMV-seropositive. Recombination connected TRBV28 to TRBJ1-2; the best D guess is TRBD1, with 5 bases matching. Sequencing used PBMCs. This receptor carries the CDR3 CASRITPWREGSYGYTF. DNA sequence: TGTGCCAGCAGAATTACCCCCTGGAGGGAGGGGAGCTATGGCTACACCTTC.